This section outlines one T cell receptor (beta chain) sequence together with its context. Antigen specificity is unknown. This record belongs to a study of T cell responses to AZD1222 COVID-19 vaccine. The CDR3 consists of 14 residues. CDR1 is KGHSH and CDR2 is LQKENI in the germline V gene. The V gene lost 4 bases and the J gene lost 2 bases, with 11 bases spanning the gap. Study observations and caveats: None of the repertoires were sampled until the peak T cell response had passed. Two AZD1222 administrations were followed by greater Spike-specific TCR breadth and depth.

TCRdb's table, derived via immunoSEQ multiplex PCR, lists solely in-frame clones and lacks some. The table shows some 96,000 clones, with just under 90% occurring only once. This receptor was taken from an adult in good health. The sequencing used peripheral blood, collected on day 0 of AZD1222 vaccination. V usage is TRBV18 and J usage is TRBJ2-5; no definite D call. The CDR3 region is CASSRGRVQETQYF. Here the CDR3 DNA reads TGTGCCAGCTCACGCGGAAGGGTTCAAGAGACCCAGTACTTC.